This passage covers 17 T cell receptor beta chains from one sample sequenced in a study of shared clonotypes between healthy human individuals. Assay used: immunoSEQ multiplex PCR; TCRdb lists only in-frame clones, some missing. This table holds roughly 1,000,000 clones, 78% found once. Material for sequencing was memory CD4+ T cells from PBMCs. Subset: CD45RA-negative fraction. The receptors were sampled from a man between 18 and 35 years old in good health. Some clones in this sample may be carry-over from other donors' samples.

The J gene is TRBJ1-5, the V gene TRBV21-1. TRBV21-1 constitutes a pseudogene. The CDR3 contains 18 residues. The CDR3 sequence is CASSNKRPPSGGNQPQHF. CDR3 nucleotide sequence: TGTGCCAGCAGCAACAAAAGGCCACCGTCGGGAGGTAATCAGCCCCAGCATTTT.

This chain uses TRBV5-5 with TRBJ1-5; D remains ambiguous. CDR3 length: 16 amino acids. Germline V gene data show CDR1 as SGHKS and CDR2 as YYEKEE (reference sequence). V was cut by 0 bases and J by 4 bases, with 14 bases left in between. This CDR3 is CASSLEVTVRNQPQHF. CDR3 DNA: TGTGCCAGCAGCTTGGAAGTGACCGTAAGGAATCAGCCCCAGCATTTT.

The V call is TRBV5-4, the J call TRBJ2-7, with 11 bases lining up with TRBD1. From germline, CDR1 is SGHNT and CDR2 YYREEE (reference sequence). CDR3 length: 14 residues. V lost 5 bases, J lost 3 bases, and 4 bases stayed unmatched. The CDR3 DNA is TGTGCCAGCAGAAGCGGGACAGGGGGCTACGAGCAGTACTTC. Translated: CASRSGTGGYEQYF.

The chain links TRBV28 to TRBJ2-7, with TRBD2 as a possible D gene (6 bases). Germline values: CDR1 MDHEN, CDR2 SYDVKM. V lost 5 bases and J lost 2, with 16 bases in between. The length of the CDR3 is 15 residues. The DNA of the CDR3 is TGTGCCAGCAGTCCCCTGGGGGGACCAACCTACGAGCAGTACTTC. Its translation: CASSPLGGPTYEQYF. Full variable domain (outside the CDR3, taken from reference TRBV28 and TRBJ2-7): DVKVTQSSRYLVKRTGEKVFLECVQDMDHENMFWYRQDPGLGLRLIYFSYDVKMKEKGDIPEGYSVSREKKERFSLILESASTNQTSMYLCASSPLGGPTYEQYFGPGTRLTVT.

This clone is a singleton in its sample. Just one base apart from a much larger clone, this may be a read error. The CDR3 DNA follows: TGTGCCAGCAGCTTAACGGGGGCAGAGGGCTACACCTTC. Translated, it gives CASSLTGAEGYTF. The genes are TRBV7-3 and TRBJ1-2; perhaps TRBD1 as D (6 bases). The ends were cut back, 0 bases at V and 8 bases at J, with 10 bases in the middle. The germline V gene encodes CDR1 SGHTA and CDR2 FQGTGA. There are 13 residues in the CDR3.

V and J are TRBV4-2 and TRBJ2-2; 7 nucleotides line up with TRBD1. Germline CDR1 and CDR2: LGHNA and YNFKEQ. J gave up 5 bases and V 6 bases, and 6 bases lay outside the gene matches. The CDR3 is made up of 14 amino acids. The CDR3 loop reads CASSRQGGTGELFF. The CDR3 coding sequence is TGTGCCAGCAGTCGACAGGGCGGGACCGGGGAGCTGTTTTTT.

The chain has TRBV6-5 and TRBJ1-3, with D possibly being TRBD1 (5 bases). This CDR3 comprises 15 residues. The ends were cut back, 2 bases at V and 0 bases at J, with 8 bases in the middle. Germline CDR1 is MNHEY and CDR2 is SVGAGI. This CDR3 is CASSYGGNSGNTIYF. CDR3 nucleotides: TGTGCCAGCAGTTACGGGGGGAACTCTGGAAACACCATATATTTT.

A note on this clone: A read error may explain this, as a much larger clone is one base away. The sample holds other DNA sequences that translate to the same CDR3. The rearrangement links TRBV2 to TRBJ2-5; no definite D call. Trimming stripped 8 bases from V and 1 base from J, with 5 bases between. Germline V gene lookup returns CDR1 SNHLY and CDR2 FYNNEI. This CDR3 is 11 amino acids long. The CDR3 sequence: CASSPQETQYF. Written as DNA, the CDR3 is TGTGCCAGCTCCCCCCAAGAGACCCAGTACTTC.

A word on this clone: The same CDR3 can be traced to other DNA sequences in this sample. The chain links TRBV5-1 to TRBJ2-7, with D possibly being TRBD1 or TRBD2 (5 bases each). V was clipped by 2 bases and J by 3 bases, with 12 bases between them. Germline V lookup: CDR1 SGHRS, CDR2 YFSETQ. This CDR3 spans 14 amino acids. As DNA, the CDR3 is TGCGCCAGCAGCTTAACGGGACCTAGCTACGAGCAGTACTTC. Its protein product is CASSLTGPSYEQYF.

The genes are TRBV6-6 and TRBJ1-1; TRBD1 might be the D (5 bases). V was clipped by 10 bases and J by 1 base, with 16 bases between them. Germline assignment: CDR1 MNHNY and CDR2 SVGAGI (reference sequence). This CDR3 contains 14 residues. CDR3 sequence (DNA): TGTGCCACGGCCCGGGGGACGGGGAACACTGAAGCTTTCTTT. It specifies CATARGTGNTEAFF.

The sample holds a few counts of this clone. This chain connects TRBV28 to TRBJ1-5; 8 nucleotides match TRBD1. The CDR3 runs 14 residues. V lost 6 bases, J lost 2 bases, and 3 bases stayed unmatched. From germline, CDR1 is MDHEN and CDR2 SYDVKM. The CDR3 loop is CASRPGGGNQPQHF. CDR3 DNA sequence: TGTGCCAGCAGGCCAGGGGGCGGCAATCAGCCCCAGCATTTT.

The chain is built from TRBV27 and TRBJ1-2, with 8 positions matching TRBD1. Germline CDR1 reads MNHEY; CDR2 reads SMNVEV (reference sequence). J lost 7 bases, V lost 5 bases, and 15 bases had no gene match. The CDR3 covers 16 residues. The CDR3 nucleotides are TGTGCCAGCAGTCCTTGGACAGGGAGGAGGGCGGGTGGCTACACCTTC. Translation: CASSPWTGRRAGGYTF.

This chain links TRBV6-5 with TRBJ1-5; D unresolved. The CDR3 is made up of 13 amino acids. V shed 0 bases and J shed 5 bases, with 5 bases lying between them. CDR1 MNHEY and CDR2 SVGAGI come from the germline V gene. The CDR3 sequence: CASSYSWDQPQHF. In nucleotides, the CDR3 is TGTGCCAGCAGTTACTCATGGGATCAGCCCCAGCATTTT.

J is TRBJ2-1 and V is TRBV7-2; 12 nucleotides match TRBD2. J lost 10 bases, V lost 5 bases, and 3 bases had no gene match. This CDR3 has 13 amino acids. Germline V gene sequence: CDR1 SGHTA, CDR2 FQGNSA. CDR3 protein: CASSRGLAGEQFF. The CDR3 DNA reads TGTGCCAGCAGCCGAGGACTAGCGGGAGAGCAGTTCTTC. The complete variable domain, with remaining parts taken from reference TRBV7-2 and TRBJ2-1, reads GAGVSQSPSNKVTEKGKDVELRCDPISGHTALYWYRQSLGQGLEFLIYFQGNSAPDKSGLPSDRFSAERTGGSVSTLTIQRTQQEDSAVYLCASSRGLAGEQFFGPGTRLTVL.

Concerning this clone: This may stem from a read error, because a much larger clone lies one nucleotide away. CDR3 protein: CASSTSTDTQYF. CDR3 in DNA: TGTGCCAGCAGCACCAGCACAGATACGCAGTATTTT. The rearrangement joins TRBV14 to TRBJ2-3; D gene uncertain. Trimming took 5 bases from V and 0 from J, leaving 3 bases between them. CDR1 is SGHDN and CDR2 is FVKESK in the germline V gene. CDR3 length: 12 residues.

V gene TRBV6-1 combines with J gene TRBJ2-1, with D perhaps assigned TRBD1 or TRBD2 (6 bases each). Deletions cut 0 bases from V and 0 bases from J, with 12 bases between. Germline V lookup: CDR1 MNHNS, CDR2 SASEGT. This CDR3 has 17 residues. In DNA, the CDR3 is TGTGCCAGCAGTGAAGCAGGGGGACTCCCCTCCTACAATGAGCAGTTCTTC. Its protein product is CASSEAGGLPSYNEQFF.

This clone was observed a handful of times. This sequence joins TRBV20-1 and TRBJ1-1; weak D call: TRBD1 (5 bases). Germline V gives CDR1 DFQATT, CDR2 SNEGSKA (reference sequence). V lost 5 bases and J 6 bases, leaving 7 bases between the germline ends. The CDR3 extends over 10 amino acids. The DNA of the CDR3 is TGCAGTGCTGGGGCATCTGAAGCTTTCTTT. Amino acids: CSAGASEAFF.